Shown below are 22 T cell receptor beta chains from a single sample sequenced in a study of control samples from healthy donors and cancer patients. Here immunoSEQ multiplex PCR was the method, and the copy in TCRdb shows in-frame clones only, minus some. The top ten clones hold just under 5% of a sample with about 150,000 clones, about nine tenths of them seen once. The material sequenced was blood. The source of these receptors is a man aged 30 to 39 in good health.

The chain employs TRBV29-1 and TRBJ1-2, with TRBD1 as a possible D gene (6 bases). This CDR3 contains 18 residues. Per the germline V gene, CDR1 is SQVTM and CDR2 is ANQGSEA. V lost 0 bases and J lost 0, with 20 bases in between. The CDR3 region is CSVEERGVTGATNYGYTF. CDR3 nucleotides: TGCAGCGTTGAAGAGCGGGGGGTGACAGGAGCTACTAACTATGGCTACACCTTC.

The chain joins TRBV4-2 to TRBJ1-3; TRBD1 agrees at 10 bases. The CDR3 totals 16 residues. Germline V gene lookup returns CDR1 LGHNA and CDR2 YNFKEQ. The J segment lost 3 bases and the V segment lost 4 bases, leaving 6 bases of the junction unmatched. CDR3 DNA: TGTGCCAGCAGCCTTCCGGGACAGGGGCTTGGAAACACCATATATTTT. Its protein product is CASSLPGQGLGNTIYF.

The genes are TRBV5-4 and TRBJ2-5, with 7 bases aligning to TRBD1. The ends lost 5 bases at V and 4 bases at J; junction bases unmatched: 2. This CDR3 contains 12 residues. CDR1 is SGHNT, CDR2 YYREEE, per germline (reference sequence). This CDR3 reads CASRQGTETQYF. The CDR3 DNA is TGTGCCAGCAGACAGGGGACAGAGACCCAGTACTTC.

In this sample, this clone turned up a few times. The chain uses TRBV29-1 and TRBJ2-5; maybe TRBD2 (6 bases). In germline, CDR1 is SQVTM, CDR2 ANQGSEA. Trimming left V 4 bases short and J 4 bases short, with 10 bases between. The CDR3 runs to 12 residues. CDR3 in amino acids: CSVGGKRETQYF. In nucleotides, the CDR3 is TGCAGCGTTGGCGGGAAGCGAGAGACCCAGTACTTC.

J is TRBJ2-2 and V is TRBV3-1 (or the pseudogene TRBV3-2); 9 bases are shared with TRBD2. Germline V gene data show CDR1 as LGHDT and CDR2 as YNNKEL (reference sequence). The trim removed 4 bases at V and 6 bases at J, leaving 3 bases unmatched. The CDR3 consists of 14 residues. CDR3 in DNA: TGTGCCAGCAGCCTGAGCGGGGGGCCCGGGGAGCTGTTTTTT. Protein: CASSLSGGPGELFF.

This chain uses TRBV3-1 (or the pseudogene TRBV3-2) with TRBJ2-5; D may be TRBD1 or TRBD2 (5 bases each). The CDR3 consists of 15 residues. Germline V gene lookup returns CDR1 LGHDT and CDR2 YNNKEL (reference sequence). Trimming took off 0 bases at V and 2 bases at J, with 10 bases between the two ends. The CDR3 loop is CASSQDGGHQETQYF. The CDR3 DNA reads TGTGCCAGCAGCCAAGATGGAGGACATCAAGAGACCCAGTACTTC.

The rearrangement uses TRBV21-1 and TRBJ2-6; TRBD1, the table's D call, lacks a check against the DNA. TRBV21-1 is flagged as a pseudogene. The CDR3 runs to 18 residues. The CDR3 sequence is CASSKARGHVSGANVLTF. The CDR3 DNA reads TGTGCCAGCAGCAAAGCGCGAGGACACGTCTCTGGGGCCAACGTCCTGACTTTC.

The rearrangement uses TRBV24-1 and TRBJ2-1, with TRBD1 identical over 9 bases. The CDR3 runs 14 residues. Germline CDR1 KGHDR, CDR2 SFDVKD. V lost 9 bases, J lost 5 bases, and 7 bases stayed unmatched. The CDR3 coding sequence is TGTGCCACCGGAAGGGACAGGGCTAACAATGAGCAGTTCTTC. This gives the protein CATGRDRANNEQFF.

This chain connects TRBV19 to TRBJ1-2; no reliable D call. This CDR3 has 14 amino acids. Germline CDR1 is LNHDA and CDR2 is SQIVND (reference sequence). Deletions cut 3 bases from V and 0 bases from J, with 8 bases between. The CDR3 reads CASSMTGANYGYTF. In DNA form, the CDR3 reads TGTGCCAGTAGTATGACGGGAGCTAACTATGGCTACACCTTC.

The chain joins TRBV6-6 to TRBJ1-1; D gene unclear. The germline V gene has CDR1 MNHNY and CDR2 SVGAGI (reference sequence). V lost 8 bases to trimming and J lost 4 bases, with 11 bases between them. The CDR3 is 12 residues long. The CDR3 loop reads CASGVVSTEAFF. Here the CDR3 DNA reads TGTGCCAGCGGGGTAGTAAGCACTGAAGCTTTCTTT.

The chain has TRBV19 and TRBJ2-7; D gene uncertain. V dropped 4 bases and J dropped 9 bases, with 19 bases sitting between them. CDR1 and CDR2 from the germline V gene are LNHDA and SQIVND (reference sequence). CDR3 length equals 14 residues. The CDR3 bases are TGTGCCAGTAGTAACGCCGGGCCCCAATCTCGGCAGTACTTC. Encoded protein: CASSNAGPQSRQYF.

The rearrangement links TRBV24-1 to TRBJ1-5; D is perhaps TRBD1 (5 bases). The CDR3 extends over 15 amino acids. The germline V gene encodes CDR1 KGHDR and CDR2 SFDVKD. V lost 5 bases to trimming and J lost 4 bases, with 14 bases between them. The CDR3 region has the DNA TGTGCCACCAGTGTTCCCTCCAGGGCAAATCAGCCCCAGCATTTT. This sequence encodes CATSVPSRANQPQHF.

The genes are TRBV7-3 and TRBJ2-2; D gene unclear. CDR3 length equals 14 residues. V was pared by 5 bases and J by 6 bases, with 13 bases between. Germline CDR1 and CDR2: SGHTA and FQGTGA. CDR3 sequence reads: CASSPARSAGELFF. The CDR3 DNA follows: TGTGCCAGCAGCCCCGCGCGAAGCGCCGGGGAGCTGTTTTTT.

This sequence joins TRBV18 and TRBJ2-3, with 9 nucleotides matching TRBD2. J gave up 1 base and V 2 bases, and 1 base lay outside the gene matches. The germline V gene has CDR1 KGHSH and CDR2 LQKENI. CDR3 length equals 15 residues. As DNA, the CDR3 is TGTGCCAGCTCACCAGAGCGGGAGGGCACAGATACGCAGTATTTT. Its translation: CASSPEREGTDTQYF.

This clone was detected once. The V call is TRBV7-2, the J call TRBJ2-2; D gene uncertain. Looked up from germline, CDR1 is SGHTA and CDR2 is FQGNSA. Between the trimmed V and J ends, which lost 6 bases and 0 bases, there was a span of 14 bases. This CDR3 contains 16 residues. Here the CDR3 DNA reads TGTGCCAGCAGTCAAACCCCTCGCGCGAACACCGGGGAGCTGTTTTTT. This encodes CASSQTPRANTGELFF.

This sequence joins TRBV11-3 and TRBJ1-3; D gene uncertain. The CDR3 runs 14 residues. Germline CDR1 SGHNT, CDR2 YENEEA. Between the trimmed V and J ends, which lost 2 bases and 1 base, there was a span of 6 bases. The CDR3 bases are TGTGCCAGCAGCTTATCAGGTTCTGGAAACACCATATATTTT. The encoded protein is CASSLSGSGNTIYF. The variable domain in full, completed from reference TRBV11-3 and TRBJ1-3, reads EAGVVQSPRYKIIEKKQPVAFWCNPISGHNTLYWYLQNLGQGPELLIRYENEEAVDDSQLPKDRFSAERLKGVDSTLKIQPAELGDSAVYLCASSLSGSGNTIYFGEGSWLTVV.

CDR3 nucleotide sequence: TGTGCCAGCAGGGGAGGGAGCTCCTACAATGAGCAGTTCTTC. Translation: CASRGGSSYNEQFF. The rearrangement joins TRBV27 to TRBJ2-1; TRBD2 agrees at 7 bases. V was clipped by 6 bases and J by 0 bases; unmatched bases: 2. The CDR3 has 14 residues. The germline gives CDR1 MNHEY, CDR2 SMNVEV (reference sequence).

CDR3 DNA: TGTGCCAGCAGTGAAGCTCGACAAGGAAACACCATATATTTT. Translating it yields CASSEARQGNTIYF. The chain combines TRBV6-1 with TRBJ1-3, with D hard to call. The CDR3 contains 14 residues. The V gene lost 0 bases and the J gene lost 4 bases, with 7 bases spanning the gap. Germline V gene data show CDR1 as MNHNS and CDR2 as SASEGT.

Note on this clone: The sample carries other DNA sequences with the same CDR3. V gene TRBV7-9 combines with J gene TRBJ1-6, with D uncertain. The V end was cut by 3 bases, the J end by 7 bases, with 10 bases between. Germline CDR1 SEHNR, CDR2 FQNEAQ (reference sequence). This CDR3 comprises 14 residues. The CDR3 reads CASSFLGPNSPLHF. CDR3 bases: TGTGCCAGCAGCTTCTTAGGGCCCAATTCACCCCTCCACTTT.

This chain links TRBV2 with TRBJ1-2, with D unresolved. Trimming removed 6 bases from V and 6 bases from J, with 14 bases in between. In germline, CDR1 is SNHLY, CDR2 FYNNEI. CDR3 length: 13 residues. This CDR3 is CASSLLGRDGYTF. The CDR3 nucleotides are TGTGCCAGCAGCCTCCTTGGGAGGGATGGCTACACCTTC. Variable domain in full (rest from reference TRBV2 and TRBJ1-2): EPEVTQTPSHQVTQMGQEVILRCVPISNHLYFYWYRQILGQKVEFLVSFYNNEISEKSEIFDDQFSVERPDGSNFTLKIRSTKLEDSAMYFCASSLLGRDGYTFGSGTRLTVV.

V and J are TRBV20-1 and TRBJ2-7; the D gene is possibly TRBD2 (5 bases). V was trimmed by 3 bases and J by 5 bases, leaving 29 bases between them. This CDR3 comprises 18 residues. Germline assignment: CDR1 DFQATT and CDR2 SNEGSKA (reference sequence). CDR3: CSASNPLTVGEFGNEQYF. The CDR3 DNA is TGCAGTGCTAGTAACCCCCTAACAGTCGGGGAATTTGGCAACGAGCAGTACTTC.

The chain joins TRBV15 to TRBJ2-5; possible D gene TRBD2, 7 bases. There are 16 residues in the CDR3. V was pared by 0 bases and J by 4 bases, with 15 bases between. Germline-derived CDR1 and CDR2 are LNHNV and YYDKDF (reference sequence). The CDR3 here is CATSRDPGGGGETQYF. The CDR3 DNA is TGTGCCACCAGCAGAGATCCGGGGGGAGGGGGAGAGACCCAGTACTTC. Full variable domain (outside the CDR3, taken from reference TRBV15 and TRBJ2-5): DAMVIQNPRYQVTQFGKPVTLSCSQTLNHNVMYWYQQKSSQAPKLLFHYYDKDFNNEADTPDNFQSRRPNTSFCFLDIRSPGLGDTAMYLCATSRDPGGGGETQYFGPGTRLLVL.